Following are 20 T cell receptor beta chains from one sample sequenced in a study of control samples from healthy donors and cancer patients. Libraries were prepared by immunoSEQ multiplex PCR; TCRdb keeps only in-frame clonotypes and omits some of them. The data hold tens of thousands of clones, with about nine tenths observed a single time. Sequenced input: blood. These receptors came from a man aged 45 to 65 in good health.

The V gene is TRBV7-2, the J gene TRBJ1-1; D unclear. Per germline, CDR1 SGHTA and CDR2 FQGNSA. The CDR3 runs 14 residues. V was pared by 5 bases and J by 0 bases, with 10 bases between. The CDR3 DNA reads TGTGCCAGCAGCCCGCGTCTCGTGAACACTGAAGCTTTCTTT. Residues: CASSPRLVNTEAFF.

This clone has just one count. The V call is TRBV4-1, the J call TRBJ2-3, with 10 bases matching TRBD2. CDR3 length: 16 amino acids. Looked up from germline, CDR1 is MGHRA and CDR2 is YSYEKL. J gave up 10 bases and V 1 base, and 11 bases lay outside the gene matches. This chain's CDR3 is CASSQVEAGGLSSQYF. The CDR3 DNA reads TGCGCCAGCAGCCAAGTGGAAGCGGGGGGGCTGAGCTCGCAGTATTTT.

The genes are TRBV5-6 and TRBJ1-5; D gene ambiguous. Germline CDR1 and CDR2: SGHDT and YYEEEE. CDR3 length: 14 amino acids. Trimming pared 4 bases from V and 4 bases from J, leaving 12 bases between. As DNA, the CDR3 is TGTGCCAGCAGCCCCGGCCTCTTTAATCAGCCCCAGCATTTT. It codes for CASSPGLFNQPQHF.

The chain employs TRBV9 and TRBJ2-3, with 13 bases lining up with TRBD2. Germline V CDR1 and CDR2: SGDLS, YYNGEE. The V gene end was trimmed by 3 bases and the J gene end by 0 bases; junction bases not matched to a gene: 13. This CDR3 has 20 residues. The CDR3 region is CASSASGLAGARSSTDTQYF. The CDR3 coding sequence is TGTGCCAGCAGCGCAAGCGGACTAGCGGGGGCCCGTTCTAGCACAGATACGCAGTATTTT.

This clone was found once. This chain uses TRBV18 with TRBJ1-1, with 7 bases fitting TRBD1. Per the germline V gene, CDR1 is KGHSH and CDR2 is LQKENI. After removal of 5 bases from V and 0 bases from J, the junction contained 6 bases not matched to a gene. The CDR3 covers 15 residues. CDR3 DNA: TGTGCCAGCTCAAGGACAGGACTTCTGAACACTGAAGCTTTCTTT. Translated, it gives CASSRTGLLNTEAFF.

The V gene is TRBV18, the J gene TRBJ1-4, with D perhaps matching TRBD1 (5 bases). CDR3 length equals 17 residues. Germline V gives CDR1 KGHSH, CDR2 LQKENI. V lost 3 bases to trimming and J lost 0 bases, with 14 bases between them. CDR3 protein: CASSPSQGAATNEKLFF. CDR3 bases: TGTGCCAGCTCACCTAGCCAAGGGGCTGCAACTAATGAAAAACTGTTTTTT.

This chain connects TRBV5-4 to TRBJ2-7; D may be TRBD2 (6 bases). Trimming took 4 bases from V and 3 from J, leaving 11 bases between them. CDR3 size: 13 residues. The germline gives CDR1 SGHNT, CDR2 YYREEE (reference sequence). This CDR3 reads CASSGPGLYEQYF. Written as DNA, the CDR3 is TGTGCCAGCAGCGGCCCGGGACTCTACGAGCAGTACTTC.

The chain carries TRBV2 and TRBJ2-7, with D hard to call. The V end lost 6 bases, the J end lost 0 bases, and 15 bases lay between the germline ends. In germline, CDR1 is SNHLY, CDR2 FYNNEI. The CDR3 sequence is 15 residues long. CDR3 loop: CASRRTDESSYEQYF. The CDR3 coding sequence is TGTGCCAGCAGACGTACGGACGAAAGCTCCTACGAGCAGTACTTC.

J is TRBJ1-1 and V is TRBV6-6, with 7 positions matching TRBD1. Germline CDR1 reads MNHNY; CDR2 reads SVGAGI (reference sequence). With 6 bases clipped from V and 3 bases from J, the junction kept 10 bases outside the gene matches. This CDR3 comprises 15 residues. The CDR3 nucleotides read TGTGCCAGCAGCTCTGACAGGGTAGAGGACACTGAAGCTTTCTTT. Protein: CASSSDRVEDTEAFF.

The rearrangement links TRBV6-5 to TRBJ1-6; the D gene is possibly TRBD1 (6 bases). The ends were cut back, 10 bases at V and 7 bases at J, with 20 bases in the middle. Germline CDR1 MNHEY, CDR2 SVGAGI. This CDR3 has 15 amino acids. CDR3 loop: CANPQTGPENSPLHF. The CDR3 DNA is TGTGCCAATCCACAGACAGGACCAGAGAATTCACCCCTCCACTTT.

The V call is TRBV6-5, the J call TRBJ1-1, with TRBD1 as a possible D gene (6 bases). CDR3 length: 15 residues. Germline V gives CDR1 MNHEY, CDR2 SVGAGI. V was cut by 3 bases and J by 1 base, with 12 bases left in between. This CDR3 reads CASSYSTGANTEAFF. The CDR3 coding sequence is TGTGCCAGCAGTTATTCGACAGGAGCGAACACTGAAGCTTTCTTT.

The rearrangement links TRBV5-6 to TRBJ1-4; no firm D call. Per the germline V gene, CDR1 is SGHDT and CDR2 is YYEEEE. CDR3 length: 14 residues. The V gene lost 1 base and the J gene lost 8 bases, with 12 bases spanning the gap. The CDR3 reads CASSLIREREKLFF. The CDR3 DNA sequence: TGTGCCAGCAGCTTGATAAGGGAGAGGGAAAAACTGTTTTTT.

The chain carries TRBV21-1 and TRBJ2-6; the tabulated D call, TRBD1, remains unverified against the DNA. TRBV21-1 is a recognized pseudogene. The length of the CDR3 is 15 residues. As DNA, the CDR3 is TGTGCCAGCAGCAAAAAGGGGGTTGGGGCCAACGTCCTGACTTTC. Amino acids: CASSKKGVGANVLTF.

J is TRBJ1-4 and V is TRBV3-1 (or the pseudogene TRBV3-2), with TRBD1 matching 11 bases. After removal of 3 bases from V and 7 bases from J, the junction contained 10 bases not matched to a gene. The length of the CDR3 is 17 residues. The germline V gene has CDR1 LGHDT and CDR2 YNNKEL (reference sequence). The CDR3 spells CASSHHLGTGGFEKLFF. DNA for the CDR3: TGTGCCAGCAGCCACCACCTCGGGACAGGGGGTTTTGAAAAACTGTTTTTT.

The chain links TRBV4-1 to TRBJ2-7, with 7 bases aligning to TRBD2. This CDR3 comprises 16 residues. V lost 0 bases and J lost 3; bases outside the gene matches: 8. The V gene's germline CDR1 is MGHRA and CDR2 YSYEKL. Written as DNA, the CDR3 is TGCGCCAGCAGCCAAGATATCGCGGGGGAGTTCTACGAGCAGTACTTC. It encodes CASSQDIAGEFYEQYF.

This rearrangement joins TRBV10-2 to TRBJ2-1; 10 bases are a match to TRBD2. This CDR3 comprises 15 residues. V lost 7 bases and J lost 6; bases outside the gene matches: 9. The germline CDR1 and CDR2 sequences are WSHSY and SAAADI. The CDR3 nucleotides are TGCGCCAGCACTAGACTAGCGGGTAGAATCAATGAGCAGTTCTTC. This codes for CASTRLAGRINEQFF.

The rearrangement uses TRBV25-1 and TRBJ2-5; D gene uncertain. Trimming left V 4 bases short and J 1 base short, with 13 bases between. CDR3 length equals 15 residues. CDR1 is MGHDK, CDR2 SYGVNS, per germline. The CDR3 loop is CASSVAVVIQETQYF. CDR3 nucleotides: TGTGCCAGCAGTGTGGCGGTAGTAATCCAAGAGACCCAGTACTTC.

The chain combines TRBV29-1 with TRBJ1-2, with TRBD1 matching over 7 bases. With 5 bases clipped from V and 3 bases from J, the junction kept 6 bases outside the gene matches. Germline V gene data show CDR1 as SQVTM and CDR2 as ANQGSEA. The CDR3 covers 13 residues. The CDR3 DNA follows: TGCAGCGTTCCAGGGGGAAAGGACTATGGCTACACCTTC. Translated: CSVPGGKDYGYTF.

This chain uses TRBV19 with TRBJ1-1, with 7 positions matching TRBD1. The CDR3 totals 12 residues. After removal of 8 bases from V and 12 bases from J, the junction contained 12 bases not matched to a gene. Germline CDR1 is LNHDA and CDR2 is SQIVND (reference sequence). The DNA for the CDR3 is TGTGCCAGTCCTTCGACGGGACAGCGGACTTTCTTT. Amino acid sequence: CASPSTGQRTFF.

The CDR3 DNA reads TGCGCCAGCAGCTACGGGGGCCCCTCCTACAATGAGCAGTTCTTC. This codes for CASSYGGPSYNEQFF. This chain joins TRBV4-1 and TRBJ2-1, with D perhaps being TRBD1 or TRBD2 (6 bases each). The CDR3 spans 15 residues. Germline V lookup: CDR1 MGHRA, CDR2 YSYEKL. V was pared by 5 bases and J by 0 bases, with 11 bases between.